The clone carrying this T cell receptor (beta chain) has ten or more counts. Its antigen remains unknown. Trimming cost V 4 bases and J 3 bases; bases outside gene matches: 3. Germline CDR1 reads SGHRS; CDR2 reads YFSETQ. This CDR3 comprises 15 residues. This record comes from a study of identical twins. Study-wide points: Twins shared out-of-frame alpha sequences with excess low generation probability.

One entry per CDR3 protein, called by TCRdb with MiXCR from the 5' RACE reads. This table holds some 730,000 distinct CDR3 sequences, about 20% found once. This same sample was also part of a study on T cells expressing NK-cell markers. From that second work: Sorted CD3+CD56-NKG2C+, CD3+CD56+NKG2C- and CD3+CD56+NKG2C+ T cells were the source of the TCR beta repertoires.

The chain joins TRBV5-1 to TRBJ2-2, with 10 bases that match TRBD1. The sequence derives from a woman under 30 in good health. Sequences were obtained from PBMCs. The CDR3 nucleotides are TGCGCCAGCAGCCCGGGACAGGGGCACACCGGGGAGCTGTTTTTT. It encodes CASSPGQGHTGELFF.